The sequence of this TCR beta chain was determined in a study of OX40 agonist ivuxolimab in advanced cancers. Study results and caveats: Compared with others, partial responders at 0.1-3.0 mg/kg displayed clonal expansion among the lowest. Among T cells, CD8+ cells averaged more expanded clones than CD4+ cells. Circulating CD4+ and CD8+ T cells showed clonal expansion by week 6 at 0.1 to 3.0 mg/kg.

On this clone itself: Its antigen is currently unknown.

TCRdb keeps only in-frame clones here, not all; method: immunoSEQ multiplex PCR. Of about 79,000 clones listed, about 92% are singletons. The CDR3 consists of 14 residues. Trimming shortened V by 6 bases and J by 0 bases, and 11 bases separated the two germline ends. The germline CDR1 and CDR2 sequences are LNHDA and SQIVND (reference sequence). This clonotype originated in an adult with an advanced solid tumor such as melanoma, head and neck, liver or kidney cancer. The chain has TRBV19 and TRBJ1-1; D uncertain. The sequencing used CD4+ or CD8+ T cells sorted from blood, collected in a trial of the OX40 agonist ivuxolimab. As DNA, the CDR3 is TGTGCCAGTAGCACTCGCTTCATGAACACTGAAGCTTTCTTT. Translating gives CASSTRFMNTEAFF.